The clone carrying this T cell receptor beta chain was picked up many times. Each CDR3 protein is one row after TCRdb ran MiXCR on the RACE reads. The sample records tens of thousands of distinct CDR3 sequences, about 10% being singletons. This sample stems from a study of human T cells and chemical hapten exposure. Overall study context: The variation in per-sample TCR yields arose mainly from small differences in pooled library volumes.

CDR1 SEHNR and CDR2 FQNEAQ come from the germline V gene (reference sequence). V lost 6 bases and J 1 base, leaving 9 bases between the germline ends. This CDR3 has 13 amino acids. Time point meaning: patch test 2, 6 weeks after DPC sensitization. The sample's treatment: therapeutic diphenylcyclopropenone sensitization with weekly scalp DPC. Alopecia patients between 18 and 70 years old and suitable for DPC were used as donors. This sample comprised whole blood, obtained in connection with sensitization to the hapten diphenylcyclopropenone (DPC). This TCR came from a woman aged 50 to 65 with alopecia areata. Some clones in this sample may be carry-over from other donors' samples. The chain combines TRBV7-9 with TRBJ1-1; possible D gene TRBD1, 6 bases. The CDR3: CASSWGQNTEAFF. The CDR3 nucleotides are TGTGCCAGCAGTTGGGGACAGAACACTGAAGCTTTCTTT.